Shown below are 14 T cell receptor beta chains from a single sample sequenced in a study of blood T cell repertoires in COVID-19. Only in-frame clones appear in the TCRdb table, and some are missing; sequencing was by immunoSEQ multiplex PCR. The sample includes approximately 140,000 clones, roughly 90% of them seen just once. The specimen was peripheral blood. The receptors originated from a man in his 70s with active COVID-19.

J is TRBJ2-5 and V is TRBV7-9; 8 positions match TRBD2. Germline CDR1 and CDR2: SEHNR and FQNEAQ (reference sequence). Germline trimming cut 2 bases from V and 5 bases from J; bases unmatched to any gene: 16. The CDR3 contains 18 residues. The CDR3 bases are TGTGCCAGCAGCTTAACAGCGGGAGCTGATAGGGAAAGGGAGACCCAGTACTTC. This gives the protein CASSLTAGADRERETQYF.

V is TRBV7-2 and J is TRBJ2-1, with 11 nucleotides matching TRBD2. The germline V gene has CDR1 SGHTA and CDR2 FQGNSA. The CDR3 totals 15 residues. Trimming cost V 1 base and J 9 bases; bases outside gene matches: 5. The CDR3 DNA follows: TGTGCCAGCAGCTTAGAACTAGCGGGAGTTGGTGAGCAGTTCTTC. It is translated as CASSLELAGVGEQFF.

The V call is TRBV28, the J call TRBJ2-3; 7 bases agree with TRBD1. The V segment lost 3 bases and the J segment 1 base; nucleotides outside the gene matches: 7. Germline loops: CDR1 MDHEN, CDR2 SYDVKM. The CDR3 extends over 16 amino acids. The chain's CDR3 is CASSFLGGRRTDTQYF. CDR3 coding DNA: TGTGCCAGCAGTTTCCTAGGGGGCCGCCGCACAGATACGCAGTATTTT.

This chain uses TRBV6-5 with TRBJ2-1; the match to TRBD1 covers 8 bases. This CDR3 has 15 amino acids. Germline CDR1 and CDR2: MNHEY and SVGAGI. Trimming took 5 bases from V and 5 from J; bases not matched to a gene: 8. The CDR3 DNA reads TGTGCCAGCAGTAGATCGGACAGGGTCAACAATGAGCAGTTCTTC. Translated: CASSRSDRVNNEQFF.

The genes are TRBV10-1 and TRBJ2-2; TRBD1 aligns across 7 bases. The CDR3 loop spans 14 amino acids. V shed 9 bases, J shed 3 bases, and the junction held 7 bases outside the gene matches. The germline V gene encodes CDR1 WNHNN and CDR2 SYGVQD (reference sequence). The CDR3 nucleotides are TGCGCCAGTCCCGGGACAGAGGACACCGGGGAGCTGTTTTTT. Amino acid sequence: CASPGTEDTGELFF.

This rearrangement joins TRBV7-9 to TRBJ2-2; perhaps TRBD2 as D (5 bases). From germline, CDR1 is SEHNR and CDR2 FQNEAQ (reference sequence). The CDR3 has 14 amino acids. V was shortened by 8 bases and J by 0 bases, with 10 bases between the two germline ends. The CDR3 nucleotides are TGTGCCAGCCCCCCGGGGTCGAACACCGGGGAGCTGTTTTTT. It translates to CASPPGSNTGELFF. Full variable domain (missing parts from reference TRBV7-9 and TRBJ2-2): DTGVSQNPRHKITKRGQNVTFRCDPISEHNRLYWYRQTLGQGPEFLTYFQNEAQLEKSRLLSDRFSAERPKGSFSTLEIQRTEQGDSAMYLCASPPGSNTGELFFGEGSRLTVL.

With regard to this clone: Other nucleotide sequences from this sample produce the same CDR3. The V and J genes are TRBV11-3 and TRBJ2-7, with 7 bases that match TRBD1. This CDR3 region has 14 residues. The V gene's germline CDR1 is SGHNT and CDR2 YENEEA. V shed 3 bases and J 0 bases; nucleotides not matched to a gene: 2. CDR3 in DNA: TGTGCCAGCAGCTTGGGACAGAGCTCCTACGAGCAGTACTTC. It specifies CASSLGQSSYEQYF.

In its sample, this clone was seen once. The rearrangement uses TRBV5-1 and TRBJ1-1; D is possibly TRBD1 (6 bases). The CDR3 has 14 amino acids. Trimming removed 0 bases at V and 0 bases at J, with 6 bases between. Germline-derived CDR1 and CDR2 are SGHRS and YFSETQ. The DNA of the CDR3 is TGCGCCAGCAGCTTGGGGGGGCTGAACACTGAAGCTTTCTTT. Translated, it gives CASSLGGLNTEAFF.

This clone has only one observation. This chain connects TRBV24-1 to TRBJ2-2; a possible D gene is TRBD2 (6 bases). CDR3 length: 18 amino acids. Per germline, CDR1 KGHDR and CDR2 SFDVKD. The V end was cut by 2 bases, the J end by 3 bases, with 18 bases between. In DNA, the CDR3 is TGTGCCACCAGTGATTCGCGCGGGGCAAGACCCGACACCGGGGAGCTGTTTTTT. This translates into CATSDSRGARPDTGELFF.

The chain couples TRBV5-6 to TRBJ2-7, with 10 bases matching TRBD1. The germline V gene has CDR1 SGHDT and CDR2 YYEEEE. The CDR3 consists of 14 residues. Trimming took 4 bases from V and 4 from J; bases not matched to a gene: 5. CDR3 DNA sequence: TGTGCCAGCAGCACCGGGACAGGGGCGTACGAGCAGTACTTC. Its translation: CASSTGTGAYEQYF.

V gene TRBV28 combines with J gene TRBJ2-7; tentative D call: TRBD2 (6 bases). Trimming took 6 bases from V and 1 from J, leaving 16 bases between them. The CDR3 contains 15 residues. The germline V gene has CDR1 MDHEN and CDR2 SYDVKM. CDR3 DNA: TGTGCCAGCAGCCCCAGGGACTGGGGGTCCTACGAGCAGTACTTC. Its protein is CASSPRDWGSYEQYF.

This chain joins TRBV28 and TRBJ2-3; 11 nucleotides line up with TRBD2. The CDR3 loop spans 16 amino acids. Germline CDR1 is MDHEN and CDR2 is SYDVKM. V trimming: 6 bases; J trimming: 6 bases; junction bases outside the gene matches: 11. In DNA form, the CDR3 reads TGTGCCAGCAGCTCCCGACTAGCGGGGCTCACGGATACGCAGTATTTT. This codes for CASSSRLAGLTDTQYF. Full variable domain (remainder filled in from reference TRBV28 and TRBJ2-3): DVKVTQSSRYLVKRTGEKVFLECVQDMDHENMFWYRQDPGLGLRLIYFSYDVKMKEKGDIPEGYSVSREKKERFSLILESASTNQTSMYLCASSSRLAGLTDTQYFGPGTRLTVL.

V is TRBV19 and J is TRBJ2-3, with D perhaps TRBD1 (6 bases). V was shortened by 3 bases and J by 0 bases, with 10 bases between the two germline ends. This CDR3 is 15 amino acids long. Per germline, CDR1 LNHDA and CDR2 SQIVND (reference sequence). The CDR3 nucleotides read TGTGCCAGTAGTATTTGGGGGCTCAGCACAGATACGCAGTATTTT. Residues: CASSIWGLSTDTQYF.

This clone was detected only a few times. This chain connects TRBV5-1 to TRBJ2-7, with 7 bases lining up with TRBD2. CDR1 is SGHRS, CDR2 YFSETQ, per germline. This CDR3 spans 15 amino acids. Trimming at V came to 3 bases and at J to 3 bases, leaving 9 bases not matched to a gene. CDR3 loop: CASSWTAGGSYEQYF. CDR3 nucleotide sequence: TGCGCCAGCAGCTGGACCGCGGGCGGGAGCTACGAGCAGTACTTC.